A single sample gave rise to the 9 T cell receptor beta chains below, sequenced in a study of T cell responses to AZD1222 COVID-19 vaccine. Sequencing was performed with immunoSEQ multiplex PCR; in TCRdb, only in-frame clones are kept and a portion is missing. The table records about 90,000 clones, approximately 89% of them present only once. The sequencing here drew on peripheral blood, taken on day 0 of MenACWY control vaccination. The receptors here all came from an adult in good health.

This clone was counted once. CDR3 region: CASSRDRSSGNTIYF. The CDR3, as DNA: TGTGCCAGCAGCCGGGACAGATCCTCTGGAAACACCATATATTTT. The chain employs TRBV3-1 (or the pseudogene TRBV3-2) and TRBJ1-3; TRBD1 agrees at 7 bases. The germline gives CDR1 LGHDT, CDR2 YNNKEL (reference sequence). Unmatched junction bases numbered 3, after V lost 4 bases and J lost 0 bases. This CDR3 has 15 residues.

The chain links TRBV6-4 to TRBJ2-1; D is ambiguous. CDR3 size: 13 residues. In germline, CDR1 is MRHNA, CDR2 SNTAGT. V was clipped by 2 bases and J by 9 bases, with 11 bases between them. The CDR3 spells CASSDNWGTEQFF. DNA of the CDR3: TGTGCCAGCAGTGACAATTGGGGTACTGAGCAGTTCTTC.

The chain is built from TRBV4-2 and TRBJ1-3; D perhaps matches TRBD1 (5 bases). Trimming took off 0 bases at V and 3 bases at J, with 12 bases between the two ends. The CDR3 is made up of 16 amino acids. Looked up from germline, CDR1 is LGHNA and CDR2 is YNFKEQ. The CDR3 region is CASSQEPRGLGNTIYF. CDR3 DNA sequence: TGTGCCAGCAGCCAAGAGCCAAGGGGTCTTGGAAACACCATATATTTT.

The chain uses TRBV19 and TRBJ2-4, with unresolved D. The CDR3 is 13 amino acids. Germline lookup yields CDR1 LNHDA and CDR2 SQIVND (reference sequence). The V and J ends lost 5 bases and 8 bases respectively, with 13 bases between them. The CDR3 DNA is TGTGCCAGTAGTCCCCCGGGCTCCTACATTCAGTACTTC. It encodes CASSPPGSYIQYF.

V usage is TRBV5-1 and J usage is TRBJ2-7, with D perhaps matching TRBD2 (6 bases). CDR1 is SGHRS and CDR2 is YFSETQ in the germline V gene. The CDR3 has 14 amino acids. Trimming took 0 bases from V and 3 from J, leaving 10 bases between them. The CDR3 nucleotides read TGCGCCAGCAGCTTGGACGAGCGGGTCTACGAGCAGTACTTC. Translation: CASSLDERVYEQYF.

The chain recombines TRBV7-9 with TRBJ1-2; no firm D call. CDR3 length equals 14 residues. Trimming stripped 1 base from V and 3 bases from J, with 9 bases between. Germline lookup yields CDR1 SEHNR and CDR2 FQNEAQ (reference sequence). The CDR3 region has the DNA TGTGCCAGCAGCTTAGGTGCCAGTCACTATGGCTACACCTTC. The encoded protein is CASSLGASHYGYTF. Combining the CDR3 with reference TRBV7-9 and TRBJ1-2 gives the whole variable domain DTGVSQNPRHKITKRGQNVTFRCDPISEHNRLYWYRQTLGQGPEFLTYFQNEAQLEKSRLLSDRFSAERPKGSFSTLEIQRTEQGDSAMYLCASSLGASHYGYTFGSGTRLTVV.

This chain joins TRBV27 and TRBJ2-1, with unresolved D. From germline, CDR1 is MNHEY and CDR2 SMNVEV (reference sequence). V was clipped by 2 bases and J by 0 bases, with 5 bases between them. The CDR3 is 14 residues long. In nucleotides, the CDR3 is TGTGCCAGCAGTTTAACCCGCTCCTACAATGAGCAGTTCTTC. Protein: CASSLTRSYNEQFF.

This clone was seen a few times. The rearrangement links TRBV18 to TRBJ1-4, with D perhaps TRBD1 (5 bases). The CDR3 runs 20 residues. Germline V gives CDR1 KGHSH, CDR2 LQKENI. Trimming removed 1 base from V and 0 bases from J, with 21 bases in between. The CDR3 reads CASSPQGTVAGVATNEKLFF. The CDR3 nucleotides read TGTGCCAGCTCACCACAAGGGACCGTTGCCGGAGTGGCAACTAATGAAAAACTGTTTTTT.

This CDR3 reads CASSYSASGYNEQFF. The CDR3 DNA is TGTGCCAGCAGTTACTCAGCTAGCGGCTACAATGAGCAGTTCTTC. V is TRBV6-2 or TRBV6-3 and J is TRBJ2-1, with 7 bases matching TRBD2. The CDR3 contains 15 residues. Germline assignment: CDR1 MNHEY and CDR2 SVGEGT. V dropped 0 bases and J dropped 3; count of bases not matched to a gene: 2.